The 2 T cell receptor beta chains reported below all come from one sample, sequenced in a study of blood T cell repertoires in COVID-19. Sequenced by immunoSEQ multiplex PCR; TCRdb stores in-frame clones only, minus some. The data contain fewer than 250,000 clones, 87% of them singletons. The sequenced sample consisted of PBMCs or T cells enriched from blood (not recorded which). All receptors come from a man aged 30 to 45 in a cohort exposed to, infected with or recovered from COVID-19 (not recorded which).

The CDR3 loop reads CASSFLSGGDQPQHF. The DNA for the CDR3 is TGCGCCAGCAGCTTCCTTTCTGGCGGAGATCAGCCCCAGCATTTT. This chain links TRBV5-1 with TRBJ1-5; no reliable D call. V was trimmed by 2 bases and J by 5 bases, leaving 14 bases between them. The length of the CDR3 is 15 residues. The germline CDR1 and CDR2 sequences are SGHRS and YFSETQ.

The rearrangement uses TRBV6-5 and TRBJ1-1; 7 bases match TRBD1. CDR3 length: 14 amino acids. The J segment lost 4 bases and the V segment lost 10 bases, leaving 12 bases of the junction unmatched. Looked up from germline, CDR1 is MNHEY and CDR2 is SVGAGI. As DNA, the CDR3 is TGTGCCATCTCTGACGCGGCAGGGGGCACTGAAGCTTTCTTT. As protein: CAISDAAGGTEAFF.